The clone carrying this T cell receptor (beta chain) occurred many times. Its cognate antigen is unknown. The read falls 3 residues short of the CDR3 end, and the missing part is taken from the germline J gene. Clones were sequenced by immunoSEQ multiplex PCR, and TCRdb holds only the in-frame ones, with some missing. The profile covers some 60,000 clones, none occurring a single time. This entry comes from a study of T cell clonality in common variable immunodeficiency. Study-wide results and limits: Shared TCRbeta clones were fewer between CVID subjects than controls.

The CDR3 totals 14 residues. CDR1 KGHSH and CDR2 LQKENI come from the germline V gene. V was pared by 2 bases and J by 2 bases, with 9 bases between. This TCR came from a person between 18 and 75 years old in good health. The rearrangement links TRBV18 to TRBJ1-1, with D possibly being TRBD1 (5 bases). The sample was peripheral blood mononuclear cells. This CDR3 reads CASSPTDRNTEAFF. CDR3 DNA, as far as it was read: TGTGCCAGCTCACCAACAGACAGAAACACTGAA.